The clone carrying this T cell receptor beta chain was seen just once. Assay used: immunoSEQ multiplex PCR; TCRdb lists only in-frame clones, some missing. The profile shows about 88,000 clones, roughly 85% of them singletons. The V and J ends lost 3 bases and 8 bases, in that order; junction bases with no gene match: 5. This CDR3 region has 15 residues. Germline V CDR1 and CDR2: SGHTA, FQGNSA. This sample was taken from a study of OX40 agonist ivuxolimab in advanced cancers. Exclusion of a patient followed from autoimmune disease history or systemic immunosuppression. The specimen was CD4+ or CD8+ T cells sorted from blood, collected in a trial of the OX40 agonist ivuxolimab. The sequence derives from an adult with an advanced solid tumor such as melanoma, head and neck, liver or kidney cancer. The V and J genes are TRBV7-2 and TRBJ2-1; 12 nucleotides match TRBD1. CDR3 coding DNA: TGTGCCAGCAGCTTGGGACAGGGGGCCGTCGATGAGCAGTTCTTC. It codes for CASSLGQGAVDEQFF.